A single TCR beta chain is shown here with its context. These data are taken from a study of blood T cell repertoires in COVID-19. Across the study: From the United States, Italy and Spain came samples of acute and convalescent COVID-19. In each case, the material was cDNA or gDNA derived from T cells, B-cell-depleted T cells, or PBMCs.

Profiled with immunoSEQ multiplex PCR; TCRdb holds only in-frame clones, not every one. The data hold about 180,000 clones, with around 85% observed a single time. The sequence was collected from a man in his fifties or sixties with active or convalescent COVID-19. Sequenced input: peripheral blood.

Written as DNA, the CDR3 is TGTGCCAGCAGCTCTGGGGCCGAAAAAAAAGCTTTCTTT. Its translation is CASSSGAEKKAFF. V is TRBV12-3 or TRBV12-4 and J is TRBJ1-1; D may be TRBD1 (5 bases). This CDR3 is 13 amino acids long. Trimming took 6 bases from V and 9 from J, leaving 17 bases between them.